This passage covers 4 T cell receptor beta chains from one sample sequenced in a study of T cells after yellow fever vaccination. TCRdb itself ran the 5' RACE reads through MiXCR, one entry per CDR3 protein. The sample consists of just under 600,000 distinct CDR3 sequences, roughly 13% of them appearing once. The sequencing here drew on PBMCs, taken on the day of the yellow fever booster vaccination. The receptor set was obtained from a man aged 25-40 years who received the YFV17D yellow fever vaccine.

In its sample, this clonotype was seen a few times. The rearrangement uses TRBV7-2 and TRBJ1-6, with D perhaps matching TRBD1 (5 bases). Germline CDR1 SGHTA, CDR2 FQGNSA. The germline V and J ends were trimmed by 4 bases and 4 bases, with 11 bases remaining between them. The CDR3 runs to 15 residues. Here the CDR3 reads CASSYPSGYNSPLHF. CDR3 coding DNA: TGTGCCAGCAGCTATCCATCAGGGTATAATTCACCCCTCCACTTT.

This clonotype was seen only a few times. CDR3 loop: CASSLGEGGIYEQYF. In DNA form, the CDR3 reads TGCGCCAGCAGCTTGGGTGAAGGGGGGATCTACGAGCAGTACTTC. The V gene is TRBV5-1, the J gene TRBJ2-7; D possibly uses TRBD1 or TRBD2 (6 bases each). Trimming shortened V by 0 bases and J by 3 bases, and 13 bases separated the two germline ends. This CDR3 region has 15 residues. Germline assignment: CDR1 SGHRS and CDR2 YFSETQ.

This clonotype appeared once. The chain recombines TRBV7-2 with TRBJ2-1, with D perhaps being TRBD1 or TRBD2 (5 bases each). This CDR3 region has 14 residues. CDR1 and CDR2 from the germline V gene are SGHTA and FQGNSA. V lost 5 bases, J lost 3 bases, and 11 bases lay in between. The CDR3 region is CASSRDPLYNEQFF. Here the CDR3 DNA reads TGTGCCAGCAGCCGGGACCCCCTCTACAATGAGCAGTTCTTC.

This clonotype was seen at least ten times. The rearrangement uses TRBV20-1 and TRBJ2-1; TRBD2 might be the D (5 bases). The CDR3 has 13 residues. Per germline, CDR1 DFQATT and CDR2 SNEGSKA (reference sequence). Trimming took off 7 bases at V and 4 bases at J, with 14 bases between the two ends. CDR3 protein: CSGSGGSYNEQFF. The DNA for the CDR3 is TGCAGTGGGTCCGGAGGATCGTACAATGAGCAGTTCTTC.